Listed here is a single T cell receptor (beta chain). What it binds is not known. CDR3 length equals 15 residues. Per the germline V gene, CDR1 is MRHNA and CDR2 is SNTAGT. V shed 4 bases and J shed 3 bases, with 15 bases lying between them. This record belongs to a study of cytomegalovirus exposure and HLA in healthy donors. Overall study findings and caveats: It was assumed in the presence/absence analyses that sequencing depth was roughly uniform across donors. An analysis that was carried out later associated 16,000 or so TCR beta sequences with HLA alleles at 0.05 false discovery rate. Among the most significant clusters, several appeared linked to common viral pathogens in a later analysis.

The PCR employed 60 Vbeta primers together with 13 Jbeta primers. Sequencing used immunoSEQ multiplex PCR; TCRdb keeps in-frame clones, though not all of them. Among about 130,000 clones listed, 65% to 90% were seen once. The chain carries TRBV6-4 and TRBJ1-2; D unresolved. The sample taken for sequencing was PBMCs. This clonotype was obtained from a man in his fifties or sixties in good health and CMV-seronegative. CDR3 region: CASSAPPPGDYGYTF. CDR3 in DNA: TGTGCCAGCAGTGCCCCTCCCCCCGGGGACTATGGCTACACCTTC.